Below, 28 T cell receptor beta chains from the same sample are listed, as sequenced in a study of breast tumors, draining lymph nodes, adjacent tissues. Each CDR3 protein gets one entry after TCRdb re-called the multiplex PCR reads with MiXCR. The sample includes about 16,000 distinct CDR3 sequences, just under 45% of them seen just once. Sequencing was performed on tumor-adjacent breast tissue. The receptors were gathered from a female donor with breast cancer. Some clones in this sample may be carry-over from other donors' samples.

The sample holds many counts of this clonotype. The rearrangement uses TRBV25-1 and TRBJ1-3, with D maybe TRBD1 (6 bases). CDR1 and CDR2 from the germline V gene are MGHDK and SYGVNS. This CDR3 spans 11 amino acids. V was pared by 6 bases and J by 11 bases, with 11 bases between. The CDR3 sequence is CASSTGLAIYF. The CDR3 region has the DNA TGTGCCAGCAGCACAGGGTTGGCCATATATTTT.

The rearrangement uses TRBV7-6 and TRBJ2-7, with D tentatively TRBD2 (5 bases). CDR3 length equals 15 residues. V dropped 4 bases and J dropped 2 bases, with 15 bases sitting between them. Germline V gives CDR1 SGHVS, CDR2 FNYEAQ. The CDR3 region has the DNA TGTGCCAGCAGCTCAGCGGCCGGGAAAACCTACGAGCAGTACTTC. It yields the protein CASSSAAGKTYEQYF.

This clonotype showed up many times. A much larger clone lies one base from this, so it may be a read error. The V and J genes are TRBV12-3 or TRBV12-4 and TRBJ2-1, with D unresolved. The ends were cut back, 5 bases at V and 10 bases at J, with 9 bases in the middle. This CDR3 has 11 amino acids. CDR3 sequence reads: CASSSSKEQFF. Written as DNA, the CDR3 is TGTGCCAGCAGTAGCTCCAAAGAGCAGTTCTTC.

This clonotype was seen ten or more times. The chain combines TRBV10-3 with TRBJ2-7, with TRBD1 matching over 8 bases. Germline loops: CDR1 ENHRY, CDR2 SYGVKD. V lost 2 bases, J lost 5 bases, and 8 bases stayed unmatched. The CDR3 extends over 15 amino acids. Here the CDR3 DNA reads TGTGCCATCAGTGAGCGTCAGGGGGCGCGGAACGAGCAGTACTTC. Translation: CAISERQGARNEQYF.

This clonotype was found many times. The CDR3 is CAWSKGRGQHGELFF. For the CDR3, the DNA is TGTGCCTGGAGCAAGGGCAGGGGGCAACACGGGGAGCTGTTTTTT. This chain joins TRBV30 and TRBJ2-2; 8 bases match TRBD1. The V and J ends lost 3 bases and 7 bases, in that order; junction bases with no gene match: 10. Germline V gene data show CDR1 as GTSNPN and CDR2 as SVGIG (reference sequence). The CDR3 spans 15 residues.

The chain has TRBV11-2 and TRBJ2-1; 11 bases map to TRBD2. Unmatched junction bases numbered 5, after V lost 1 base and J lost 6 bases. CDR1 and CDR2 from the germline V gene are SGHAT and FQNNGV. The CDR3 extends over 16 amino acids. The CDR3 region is CASSLVAGGPVNEQFF. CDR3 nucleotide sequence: TGTGCCAGCAGCTTAGTAGCGGGGGGGCCGGTCAATGAGCAGTTCTTC.

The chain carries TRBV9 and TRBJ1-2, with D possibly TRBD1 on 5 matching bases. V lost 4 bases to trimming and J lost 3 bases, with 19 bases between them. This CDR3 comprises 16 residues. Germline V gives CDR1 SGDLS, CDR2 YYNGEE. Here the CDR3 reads CASSRGVGQAYYGYTF. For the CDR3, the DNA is TGTGCCAGCAGCAGAGGGGTGGGCCAGGCCTACTATGGCTACACCTTC.

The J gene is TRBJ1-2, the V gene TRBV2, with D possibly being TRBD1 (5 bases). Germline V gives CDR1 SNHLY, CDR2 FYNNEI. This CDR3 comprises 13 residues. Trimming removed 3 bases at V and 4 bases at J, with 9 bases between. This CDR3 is CASSDTGLYGYTF. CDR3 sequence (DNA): TGTGCCAGCAGTGATACGGGACTCTATGGCTACACCTTC. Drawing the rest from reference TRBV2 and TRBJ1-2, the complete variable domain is EPEVTQTPSHQVTQMGQEVILRCVPISNHLYFYWYRQILGQKVEFLVSFYNNEISEKSEIFDDQFSVERPDGSNFTLKIRSTKLEDSAMYFCASSDTGLYGYTFGSGTRLTVV.

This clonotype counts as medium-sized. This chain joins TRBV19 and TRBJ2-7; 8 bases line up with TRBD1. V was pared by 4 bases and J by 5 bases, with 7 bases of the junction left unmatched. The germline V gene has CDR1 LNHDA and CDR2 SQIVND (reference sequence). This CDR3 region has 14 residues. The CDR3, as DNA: TGTGCCAGTAGTACCAATCAGGGGGCTGACGAGCAGTACTTC. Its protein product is CASSTNQGADEQYF.

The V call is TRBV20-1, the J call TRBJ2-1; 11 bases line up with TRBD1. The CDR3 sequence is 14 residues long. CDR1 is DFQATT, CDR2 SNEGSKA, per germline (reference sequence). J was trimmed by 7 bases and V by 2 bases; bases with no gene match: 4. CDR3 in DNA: TGCAGTGCTAGAAGGGACAGGGGGGGAAATGAGCAGTTCTTC. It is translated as CSARRDRGGNEQFF.

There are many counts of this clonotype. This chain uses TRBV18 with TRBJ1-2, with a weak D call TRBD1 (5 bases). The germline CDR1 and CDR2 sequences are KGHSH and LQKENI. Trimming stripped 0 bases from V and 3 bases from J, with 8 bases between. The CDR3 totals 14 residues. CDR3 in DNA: TGTGCCAGCTCACCACCGGGGCAGCACTATGGCTACACCTTC. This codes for CASSPPGQHYGYTF.

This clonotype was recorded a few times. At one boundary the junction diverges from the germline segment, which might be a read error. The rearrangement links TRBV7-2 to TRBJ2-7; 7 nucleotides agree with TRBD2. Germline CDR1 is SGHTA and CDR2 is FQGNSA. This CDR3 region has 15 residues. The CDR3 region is CASSFSGRGIYGQYF. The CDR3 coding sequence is TGTGCCAGCAGCTTTAGTGGGAGGGGCATCTACGGGCAGTACTTC. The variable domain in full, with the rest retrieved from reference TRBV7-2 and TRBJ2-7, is GAGVSQSPSNKVTEKGKDVELRCDPISGHTALYWYRQSLGQGLEFLIYFQGNSAPDKSGLPSDRFSAERTGGSVSTLTIQRTQQEDSAVYLCASSFSGRGIYGQYFGPGTRLTVT.

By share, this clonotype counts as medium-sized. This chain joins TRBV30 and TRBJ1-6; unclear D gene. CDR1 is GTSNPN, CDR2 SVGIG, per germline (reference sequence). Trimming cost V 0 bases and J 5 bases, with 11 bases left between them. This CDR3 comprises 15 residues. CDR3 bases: TGTGCCTGGAGTGTACGGGGTTACAATAATTCACCCCTCCACTTT. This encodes CAWSVRGYNNSPLHF.

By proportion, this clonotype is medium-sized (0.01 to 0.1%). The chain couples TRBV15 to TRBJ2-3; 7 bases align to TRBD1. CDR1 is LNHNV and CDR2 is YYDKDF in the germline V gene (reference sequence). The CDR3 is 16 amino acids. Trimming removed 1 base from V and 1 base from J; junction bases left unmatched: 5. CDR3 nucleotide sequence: TGTGCCACCAGCAGAGCTGGAGACAGGGGCACAGATACGCAGTATTTT. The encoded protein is CATSRAGDRGTDTQYF.

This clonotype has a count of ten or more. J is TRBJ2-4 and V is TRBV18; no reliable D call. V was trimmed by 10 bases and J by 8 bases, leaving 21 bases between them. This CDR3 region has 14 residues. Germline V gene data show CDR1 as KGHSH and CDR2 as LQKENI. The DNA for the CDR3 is TGTGCCACAGGACCCAGCCCGAACCTAGACATTCAGTACTTC. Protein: CATGPSPNLDIQYF.

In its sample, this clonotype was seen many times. Here the CDR3 reads CASSLVPGTSAEMWSYNEQFF. The DNA of the CDR3 is TGTGCCAGCAGCTTAGTCCCCGGGACTAGCGCCGAGATGTGGTCCTACAATGAGCAGTTCTTC. The rearrangement links TRBV7-9 to TRBJ2-1; 10 nucleotides agree with TRBD2. After removal of 1 base from V and 1 base from J, the junction contained 16 bases not matched to a gene. Germline V lookup: CDR1 SEHNR, CDR2 FQNEAQ (reference sequence). This CDR3 comprises 21 residues.

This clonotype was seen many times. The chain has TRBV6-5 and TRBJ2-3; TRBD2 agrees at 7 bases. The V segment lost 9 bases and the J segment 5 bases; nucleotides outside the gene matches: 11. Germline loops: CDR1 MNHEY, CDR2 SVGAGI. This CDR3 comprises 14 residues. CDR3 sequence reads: CASHGGRAQDTQYF. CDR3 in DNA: TGTGCCAGTCACGGGGGGAGGGCCCAAGATACGCAGTATTTT.

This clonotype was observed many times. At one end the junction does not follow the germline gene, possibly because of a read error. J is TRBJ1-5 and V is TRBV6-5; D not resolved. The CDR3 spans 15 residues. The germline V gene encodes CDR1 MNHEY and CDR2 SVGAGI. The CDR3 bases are TGTGCCAGCAGTCACTCAGGCATCGATAGATGGCCCCAGCATTTT. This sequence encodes CASSHSGIDRWPQHF.

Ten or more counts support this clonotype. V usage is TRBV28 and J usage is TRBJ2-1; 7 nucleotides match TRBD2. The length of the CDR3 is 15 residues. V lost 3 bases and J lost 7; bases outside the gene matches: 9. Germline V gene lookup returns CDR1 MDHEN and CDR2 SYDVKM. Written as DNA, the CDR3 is TGTGCCAGCAGTTTCACGGGAGGCTTACTTAATGAGCAGTTCTTC. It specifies CASSFTGGLLNEQFF.

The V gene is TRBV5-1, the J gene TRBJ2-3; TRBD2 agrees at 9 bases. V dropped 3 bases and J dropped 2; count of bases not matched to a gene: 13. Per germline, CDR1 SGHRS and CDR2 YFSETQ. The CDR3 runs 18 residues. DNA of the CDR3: TGCGCCAGCAGCTCGGGACCCGCGGGGGGGTCTCACACAGATACGCAGTATTTT. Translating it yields CASSSGPAGGSHTDTQYF.

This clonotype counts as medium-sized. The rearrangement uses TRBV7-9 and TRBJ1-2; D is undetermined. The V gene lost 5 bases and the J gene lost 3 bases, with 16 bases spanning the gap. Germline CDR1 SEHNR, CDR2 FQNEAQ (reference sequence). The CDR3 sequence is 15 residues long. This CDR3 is CASSAFGEYHYGYTF. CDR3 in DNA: TGTGCCAGCAGCGCCTTCGGGGAGTACCACTATGGCTACACCTTC.

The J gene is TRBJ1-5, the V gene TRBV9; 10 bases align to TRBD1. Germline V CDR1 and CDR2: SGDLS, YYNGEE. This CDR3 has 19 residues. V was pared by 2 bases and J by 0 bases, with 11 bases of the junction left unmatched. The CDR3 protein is CASSVGGGQGTYSNQPQHF. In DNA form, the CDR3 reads TGTGCCAGCAGCGTCGGCGGGGGACAGGGGACCTATAGCAATCAGCCCCAGCATTTT.

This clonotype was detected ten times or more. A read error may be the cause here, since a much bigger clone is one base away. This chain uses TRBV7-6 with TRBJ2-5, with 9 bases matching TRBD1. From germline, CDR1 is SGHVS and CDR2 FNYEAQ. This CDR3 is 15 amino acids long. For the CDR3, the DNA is TGTGCCAGCAGCTTACCCACAGGGGGCCAGGAGACCCAGCACTTC. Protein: CASSLPTGGQETQHF.

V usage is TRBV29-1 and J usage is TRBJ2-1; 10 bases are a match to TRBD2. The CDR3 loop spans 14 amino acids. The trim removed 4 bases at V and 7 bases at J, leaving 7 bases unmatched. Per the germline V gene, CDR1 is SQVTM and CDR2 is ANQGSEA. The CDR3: CSVGSSGSGNEQFF. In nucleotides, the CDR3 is TGCAGCGTTGGGTCTAGCGGGAGTGGGAATGAGCAGTTCTTC.

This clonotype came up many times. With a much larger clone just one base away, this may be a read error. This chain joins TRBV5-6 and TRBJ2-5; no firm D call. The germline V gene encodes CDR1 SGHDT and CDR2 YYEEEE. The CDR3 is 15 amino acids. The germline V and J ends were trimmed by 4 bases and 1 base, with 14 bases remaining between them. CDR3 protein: CASSLYTASQETQYF. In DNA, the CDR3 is TGTGCCAGCAGCCTCTACACGGCCAGCCAAGAGACCCAGTACTTC.

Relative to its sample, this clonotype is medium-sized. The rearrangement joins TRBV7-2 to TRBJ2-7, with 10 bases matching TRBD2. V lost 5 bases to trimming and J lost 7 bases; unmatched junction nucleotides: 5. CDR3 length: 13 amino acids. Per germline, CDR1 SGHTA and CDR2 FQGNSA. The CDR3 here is CASSRGTSVEQYF. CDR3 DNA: TGTGCCAGCAGCCGCGGGACTAGCGTGGAGCAGTACTTC.

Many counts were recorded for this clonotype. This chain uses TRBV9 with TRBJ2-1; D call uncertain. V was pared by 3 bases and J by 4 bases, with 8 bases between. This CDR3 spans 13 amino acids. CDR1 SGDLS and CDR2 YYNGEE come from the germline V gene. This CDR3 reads CASSEVEYNEQFF. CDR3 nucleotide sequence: TGTGCCAGCAGCGAGGTTGAATACAATGAGCAGTTCTTC. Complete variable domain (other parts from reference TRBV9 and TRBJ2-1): DSGVTQTPKHLITATGQRVTLRCSPRSGDLSVYWYQQSLDQGLQFLIQYYNGEERAKGNILERFSAQQFPDLHSELNLSSLELGDSALYFCASSEVEYNEQFFGPGTRLTVL.

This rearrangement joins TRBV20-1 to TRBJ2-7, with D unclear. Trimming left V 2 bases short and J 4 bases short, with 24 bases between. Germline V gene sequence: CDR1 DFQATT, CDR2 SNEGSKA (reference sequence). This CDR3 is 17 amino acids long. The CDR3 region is CSARIVDGRTVGYEQYF. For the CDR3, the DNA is TGCAGTGCTAGAATAGTCGACGGACGGACGGTGGGGTACGAGCAGTACTTC.